Shown below are 8 T cell receptor beta chains from a single sample sequenced in a study of early T cells in non-severe SARS-CoV-2 infection. TCRdb used MiXCR to reprocess the 5' RACE reads, holding one entry per CDR3 protein. Counted here are over 60,000 distinct CDR3 sequences, 10% occurring once; the ten biggest clones make up about 7.1%. The material was whole blood, obtained at baseline. Receptors originate from an adult who was a healthcare worker with PCR-confirmed SARS-CoV-2 infection or an uninfected control (not recorded which).

This clonotype showed up just a few times. This chain joins TRBV5-1 and TRBJ2-5; perhaps TRBD2 as D (6 bases). The CDR3 is 13 residues long. Germline CDR1 and CDR2: SGHRS and YFSETQ. V was clipped by 7 bases and J by 2 bases, with 12 bases between them. The CDR3 bases are TGCGCCAGCGGCGAGGAGGGGCAAGAGACCCAGTACTTC. Residues: CASGEEGQETQYF.

The chain has TRBV6-5 and TRBJ1-4; TRBD1 matches 7 bases. CDR1 is MNHEY and CDR2 is SVGAGI in the germline V gene. The CDR3 runs to 18 residues. The ends lost 2 bases at V and 7 bases at J; junction bases unmatched: 16. The CDR3 protein is CASSYEFNGQEEGEKLFF. CDR3 nucleotide sequence: TGTGCCAGCAGTTACGAATTCAACGGACAGGAAGAGGGTGAAAAACTGTTTTTT.

This clonotype showed up just a few times. The V and J genes are TRBV2 and TRBJ2-5; D is unresolved. CDR1 is SNHLY, CDR2 FYNNEI, per germline. The ends were cut back, 6 bases at V and 0 bases at J, with 11 bases in the middle. The CDR3 contains 14 residues. The DNA of the CDR3 is TGTGCCAGCAGCGCCCGGGTCGACCAAGAGACCCAGTACTTC. Its translation is CASSARVDQETQYF.

The CDR3 nucleotides are TGTGCCATCGGTCGGGGACAGGGTTACGAGCAGTACTTC. Its translation: CAIGRGQGYEQYF. The gene calls are TRBV10-3 and TRBJ2-7; 9 bases map to TRBD1. The CDR3 runs 13 residues. Germline loops: CDR1 ENHRY, CDR2 SYGVKD. After removal of 8 bases from V and 4 bases from J, the junction contained 6 bases not matched to a gene.

This clonotype was seen more than once but under ten times. This sequence joins TRBV11-2 and TRBJ1-6; tentative D call: TRBD1 (5 bases). The length of the CDR3 is 15 residues. CDR1 is SGHAT, CDR2 FQNNGV, per germline. Trimming removed 5 bases at V and 9 bases at J, with 17 bases between. The CDR3 reads CASSLLVGDASPLHF. The CDR3 region has the DNA TGTGCCAGCAGCCTCCTTGTGGGGGACGCTTCACCCCTCCACTTT. Based on the CDR3 plus reference TRBV11-2 and TRBJ1-6, the full variable domain is EAGVAQSPRYKIIEKRQSVAFWCNPISGHATLYWYQQILGQGPKLLIQFQNNGVVDDSQLPKDRFSAERLKGVDSTLKIQPAKLEDSAVYLCASSLLVGDASPLHFGNGTRLTVT.

This clonotype has at least ten counts. The chain's CDR3 is CASRLLGGSYNEQFF. CDR3 sequence (DNA): TGTGCCAGCAGGCTACTAGGGGGCTCCTACAATGAGCAGTTCTTC. The chain employs TRBV6-5 and TRBJ2-1; perhaps TRBD1 as D (6 bases). Trimming stripped 6 bases from V and 0 bases from J, with 12 bases between. This CDR3 comprises 15 residues. The germline CDR1 and CDR2 sequences are MNHEY and SVGAGI.

A remark on this clonotype: A read error may be the cause here, since a much bigger clone is one base away. The gene calls are TRBV11-2 and TRBJ2-7; D possibly corresponds to TRBD1 (5 bases). CDR1 and CDR2 from the germline V gene are SGHAT and FQNNGV. The CDR3 sequence is 14 residues long. V was cut by 5 bases and J by 0 bases, with 11 bases left in between. CDR3 coding DNA: TGTGCCAGCAGCCATGACAGCAGCTCCTACGAGCAGTACTTC. It codes for CASSHDSSSYEQYF.

This clonotype was seen a few times. The V and J genes are TRBV12-3 or TRBV12-4 and TRBJ2-4; 8 bases line up with TRBD2. V lost 5 bases and J lost 7; bases outside the gene matches: 4. There are 13 residues in the CDR3. The DNA for the CDR3 is TGTGCCAGCAGTAGCGGGGGCCATAACATTCAGTACTTC. Amino acids: CASSSGGHNIQYF.